This T cell receptor (beta chain) was retrieved from a study of cytomegalovirus exposure and HLA in healthy donors (dated by TCRdb to the late 2010s). Regarding the research as a whole: According to an earlier analysis of 587 of the donors, 150 million to 200 million T cells yielded 117 million unique TCR beta sequences and 276 Gb of sequence data. A later analysis re-analyzed previously published TCR beta repertoires from about 730 donors and added high-resolution HLA genotyping to study TCR occurrence patterns. All discovery cohort repertoires had been generated using a single sequencing platform. Donor age, sex, ethnicity and CMV serostatus were collected together with the repertoire data. Rather than drawing on any new phenotypic data, the later analysis identified candidate immune exposures from TCR beta sequences and the way those sequences occurred across donors. The number of typed donors differed by locus: about 629-630 for A, B, C, DRB1 and DQB1; about 520 for DQA1; approximately 600 for DPA1; and about 450 for DPB1. HLA typing included class I and class II loci at four-digit resolution. An earlier analysis of roughly 600 of the donors used high-throughput TCR beta sequencing to judge whether each TCR beta V gene segment behaved as functional or pseudogenic. About 310 gigabases of sequencing data and approximately 84 million unique TCR sequences were included in an early release covering about 700 HLA-typed donors. Along with the approximately 620-subject first cohort, a separate validation cohort of over a hundred different subjects was used. A later genetic analysis used genome-wide SNP genotypes for about 55% of the 666 donors, treating that subset as a discovery cohort. The study used immunosequencing to profile the T cell repertoires of 666 subjects and linked those repertoires to cytomegalovirus serostatus. The study aimed to test whether signatures of past pathogen exposure could be identified by cataloging public T cell receptors. Among about 400 genotyped donors of the cohort, an average of around 240,000 unique TCR beta nucleotide sequences was sequenced per donor, of which roughly 18% were non-productive. Among the roughly 430 genotyped donors, under 90% belonged to the genetic ancestry cluster associated with self-reported Caucasian donors. High-throughput TCR immunosequencing, statistical association of individual TCRs with disease status, and machine learning were combined to predict cytomegalovirus infection status. Four or five DR-DQ haplotypes were handled as single units for association and clustering because linkage in the cohort was strong.

The cohort comprised some 700 healthy bone marrow donors. Cohort members were all nominally healthy when sampled, although unrecorded immune exposures were likely present. The donor was CMV seronegative and belonged to the group of 380 or so seronegative cohort members. Each donor provided a peripheral blood sample, and peripheral blood mononuclear cells were used for TCR beta sequencing. The Qiagen DNeasy Blood Extraction Kit was used to extract genomic DNA from the blood cell samples. The study at large found these results: Most TCR sequences were seen in very few donors, while some public TCRs were found in many individuals. The study listed around 160 TCR beta chains as associated with cytomegalovirus. Because some donors lacked HLA typing at each locus, the association tests relied only on the typed subset. A group of highly shared sequence variants was considered likely to be a technical artifact of the sequencing pipeline. The only immune exposure information available for the cohort was CMV serostatus. Linkage disequilibrium might explain the correlated functional status among segregating V segments, but an unknown experimental factor could not be ruled out. According to the authors, the approach could potentially be generalized to other disease states and immunological phenotypes. In a later analysis, several top co-occurrence clusters were reported to appear linked to parvovirus B19, influenza, CMV and Epstein-Barr virus. Some IMGT-functional V segments, including TRBV6-2 and TRBV6-3, could not be told apart with the 87-base-pair reads, so those segments were excluded. A later genetic analysis associated a missense DCLRE1C variant with V-gene and J-gene trimming of TCR beta chains, and an independent cohort replicated the association. Three of the identified cytomegalovirus-associated TCR beta chains were confirmed in vitro to be specific for cytomegalovirus antigens. Only TCR beta chains were sequenced in this cohort, and the absence of alpha or paired-chain data limited detectable features. In an earlier analysis of approximately 600 of the donors, most TCR beta V segments were observed in productive rearrangements about 87% or about 30% of the time, broadly matching IMGT annotations. A further reported finding was that TCR beta sequences accurately predicted the HLA-A and HLA-B alleles for most subjects in the first cohort. Compared with the approximately 720-donor mean, donors in an Asian-associated ancestry cluster had fewer N-insertions in productive TCRs, according to a later genetic analysis. A later analysis associated roughly 17,000 TCR beta sequences with specific HLA alleles at a false discovery rate of 0.05. The classifier was reported to diagnose cytomegalovirus status with high specificity and sensitivity in both the original and validation cohorts. Assigning TCR associations to individual alleles was difficult when HLA alleles, especially DR and DQ, strongly co-occurred. A later analysis found that TCR association rates varied across HLA loci, with DRB1 alleles showing the most associated TCRs and HLA-C alleles the fewest. Because counts were too low, some 16 rarely observed V segments, including chromosome 9 orphons, were excluded from the earlier analysis of several hundred of the donors. Roughly uniform sequencing depth across donors was assumed in presence/absence analyses, although this assumption may not hold. In a later analysis, most CMV-associated TCR beta chains were found to appear HLA-restricted, with HLA associations seemingly driven largely by CMV exposure. In a later analysis, HLA-associated TCR beta chains showed more clonal expansion and lower generation probabilities than non-associated chains that were equally common.

Library preparation used the immunoSEQ multiplex PCR assay. For the multiplex PCR, a mixture combining 60 forward primers for TCR Vbeta segments and 13 reverse primers for TCR Jbeta segments was used. The CDR3 region of rearranged TCR beta genes was amplified from genomic DNA by a multiplex PCR assay. The amplified TCR beta libraries were sequenced on the Illumina HiSeq System as 87-base-pair reads. The study's own analysis went as follows. In a later analysis, tens of millions of unique TCR beta chains were counted across the roughly 670 repertoires, and roughly 11 million of these chains were shared by at least two donors. A nearest-neighbor algorithm error-corrected the raw reads and collapsed the reads into unique sequences, merging closely related sequences to remove PCR and sequencing errors. CDR3 sequences were aligned to IMGT reference sequences to assign V, D and J gene segments. For a sequence to be retained, a match of at least six nucleotides to both a V gene segment and a J gene segment was required. A rearrangement was called productive if the CDR3 had no stop codons and remained in frame with V and J, and every other rearrangement was called non-productive. Following IMGT convention, CDR3 was defined as the stretch from the second conserved V-encoded cysteine to the conserved J-encoded phenylalanine. In an earlier analysis of more than 550 of the donors, sequences lacking an unambiguous match to a single V gene segment were excluded. An earlier analysis of several hundred of the donors called V segments functional above 56.7% productive rearrangements and segregating when the between-donor standard deviation exceeded 5%. A statistical classification framework was built to diagnose cytomegalovirus status from the catalog of TCR beta chain sequences. In a later analysis, TCR nucleotide sequences were compared against IMGT/GENE-DB human TR gene sequences so that V and J genes could be assigned. Using the TCRdist pipeline, a later analysis assigned CDR3 sequences along with most-parsimonious VDJ recombination scenarios. In a later analysis, each TCR beta chain was defined by its CDR3 amino acid sequence together with its V-gene family, and reads lacking a unique V-gene family were excluded. To address suspected cross-contamination and a sequencing artifact, a later analysis removed over 500 highly shared, low-generation-probability nucleotide sequences. A later analysis calculated a clonal expansion index for each public chain from normalized within-repertoire ranks of inferred template counts. Generation probabilities in a later analysis came from a VDJ recombination model fitted to out-of-frame rearrangements, and those results were checked against IGoR. In a later analysis, hypergeometric tests were used to score TCR-TCR, TCR-HLA and TCR-CMV co-occurrence, with a repertoire-size bias correction applied to TCR pairs. In a later analysis, false discovery rates were estimated by permuting HLA or CMV assignments 20 times. In a later analysis, co-occurring TCRs were grouped with DBSCAN, and TCRdist sequence similarity was added when clustering was performed within HLA-allele-positive subsets. Co-occurrence clustering excluded repertoires with fewer than 30,000 or more than 120,000 public chains, plus five with anomalous nucleotide sharing. Drawn from immuneACCESS, this table holds only the in-frame rearrangements with V and J called that TCRdb kept. Clones are partly lost; checked studies trace under half to an unresolved V gene and leave the rest unexplained. V, J and clone size reflect that table, while D and trimming were determined from the DNA. The table for this sample lists 25,000 to 40,000 clones. 4.8% of the sample lies in the top ten.

CDR1 LNHDA and CDR2 SQIVND are derived from the germline V gene (reference sequence). V loses 5 bases, J loses 4 bases, and the germline ends lie 18 bases apart. Including the terminal cysteine and phenylalanine, the CDR3 comprises 16 residues. Only CDR3 DNA is held: 48 bases, read in frame from base 1. With respect to this clone: The antigen it binds to is not known.

The TCR sequence derives from a female donor in good health and CMV-seronegative. The chain is assembled from TRBV19 and TRBJ1-5; a weak D assignment points to TRBD1 (6 bases agree). The specimen sequenced was PBMCs. The DNA sequence reads TGTGCCAGTAGTTATTTAGGATGGGGGCGGAATCAGCCCCAGCATTTT. It translates to CASSYLGWGRNQPQHF. The reference TRBV19 and TRBJ1-5 proteins fill in what lies around the CDR3, so the full variable domain reads DGGITQSPKYLFRKEGQNVTLSCEQNLNHDAMYWYRQDPGQGLRLIYYSQIVNDFQKGDIAEGYSVSREKKESFPLTVTSAQKNPTAFYLCASSYLGWGRNQPQHFGDGTRLSIL.